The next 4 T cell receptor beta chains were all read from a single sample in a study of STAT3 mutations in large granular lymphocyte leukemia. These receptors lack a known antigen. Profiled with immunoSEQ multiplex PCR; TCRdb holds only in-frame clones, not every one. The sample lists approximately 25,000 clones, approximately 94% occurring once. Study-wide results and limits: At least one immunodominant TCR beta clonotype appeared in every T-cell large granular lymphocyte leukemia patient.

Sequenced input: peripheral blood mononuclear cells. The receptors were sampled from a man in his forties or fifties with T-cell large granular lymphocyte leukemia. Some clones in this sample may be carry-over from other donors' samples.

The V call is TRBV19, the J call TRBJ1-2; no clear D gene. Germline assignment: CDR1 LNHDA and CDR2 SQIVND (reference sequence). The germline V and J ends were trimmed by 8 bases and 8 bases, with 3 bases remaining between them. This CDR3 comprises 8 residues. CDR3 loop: CASWGYTF. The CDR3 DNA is TGTGCCAGTTGGGGCTACACCTTC.

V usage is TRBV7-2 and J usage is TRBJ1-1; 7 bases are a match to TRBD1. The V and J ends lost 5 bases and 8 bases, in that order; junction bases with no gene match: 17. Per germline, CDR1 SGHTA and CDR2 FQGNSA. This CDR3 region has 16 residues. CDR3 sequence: CASSQTYARGFREAFF. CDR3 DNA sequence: TGTGCCAGCAGCCAAACCTACGCCAGGGGGTTCAGGGAAGCTTTCTTT.

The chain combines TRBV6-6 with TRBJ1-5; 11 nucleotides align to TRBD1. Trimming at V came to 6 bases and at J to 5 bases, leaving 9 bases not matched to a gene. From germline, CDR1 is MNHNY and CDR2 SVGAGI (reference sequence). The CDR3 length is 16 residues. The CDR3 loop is CASSSLDRGRDQPQHF. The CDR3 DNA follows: TGTGCCAGCAGCTCTTTGGACAGGGGGCGGGATCAGCCCCAGCATTTT.

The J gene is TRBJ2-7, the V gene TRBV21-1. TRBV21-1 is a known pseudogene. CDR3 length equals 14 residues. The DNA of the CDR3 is TGTGCCAGCAGCAAACGGGGCAGGGTGGACGAGCAGTACTTC. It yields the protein CASSKRGRVDEQYF.